This T cell receptor (beta chain) was obtained from a study of identical twins. In its sample, this clonotype was seen a few times. The authors used template switching to add a universal primer site and gave cDNA unique molecular identifiers. TCRdb re-analysed the 5' RACE reads in MiXCR, keeping a single row per CDR3 protein. The repertoire includes hundreds of thousands of distinct CDR3 sequences, over 9% of them detected once, and 1.5% to 2% sits in the top ten. The data were also submitted as part of a second study, on yellow fever vaccine responses in identical twins.

Specimen: PBMCs. This clonotype was sampled from a woman aged 18-29 years in good health.

This chain's CDR3 is CASSLEGKNTGELFF. The CDR3 DNA reads as TGCGCCAGCAGCTTGGAGGGGAAGAACACCGGGGAGCTGTTTTTT. J is TRBJ2-2 and V is TRBV5-1; a possible D gene is TRBD1 (5 bases). V gave up 0 bases and J gave up 1 base, with 7 bases separating them. CDR1 SGHRS and CDR2 YFSETQ come from the germline V gene. The CDR3 is 15 amino acids.